The subject of this entry is one T cell receptor beta chain. What it recognizes is unknown. This entry comes from a study of healthy donors' naive CD4 and CD8 T cells. Overall study: Donors spanned ages 20-25, 40-50 and 60-70 years, half female.

A linear amplification protocol produced the TCR libraries from 400 to 550 ng of total RNA. Via MiXCR, TCRdb re-called the reads, giving one row per CDR3 protein. The sample lists approximately 180,000 distinct CDR3 sequences, around 80% occurring once. Trimming pared 1 base from V and 6 bases from J, leaving 13 bases between. Germline-derived CDR1 and CDR2 are SQVTM and ANQGSEA. This CDR3 is 13 amino acids long. The study, taken as a whole, reports: Most V and J genes were reportedly biased between naive CD4+ and CD8+ cells. Possible naive T cell homeostatic proliferation bias remained unaddressed.

Naive T cells were sorted: CD4+CD8-CD45RO-CD45RA+ for CD4+, CD8+CD4-CD45RA+CD27bright for CD8+. The specimen was naive CD4+ and CD8+ T cells sorted from blood, pooled from several donors. The TCR sequence derives from a pool of human donors in good health; the sample pools cells from several healthy donors. The chain employs TRBV29-1 and TRBJ2-7, with D possibly matching TRBD1 (5 bases). The CDR3 DNA reads as TGCAGCGTTGAAGGGGCAGGGATCGCCGAGCAGTACTTC. Amino acids: CSVEGAGIAEQYF.